The T cell receptor beta chain described here comes from a study of shared clonotypes between healthy human individuals. CD45RO-negative, CCR7-selected cells formed the naive CD8 fraction, which excluded terminally differentiated effector memory CD45RA+ cells. Germline-derived CDR1 and CDR2 are SGHNT and YYREEE (reference sequence). After removal of 9 bases from V and 5 bases from J, the junction contained 5 bases not matched to a gene. This CDR3 spans 12 amino acids. Some clones are missing from TCRdb's copy, which holds only in-frame ones; the method was immunoSEQ multiplex PCR. The sample contains around 2,100,000 clones, less than 95% of which appear only once.

This chain uses TRBV5-4 with TRBJ2-7; 10 positions agree with TRBD2. What was sequenced was naive CD8+ T cells sorted from blood. This TCR was recovered from a man aged 18 to 30 in good health. CDR3 residues: CATSSGSHEQYF. The CDR3 bases are TGTGCCACCTCTAGCGGGAGCCACGAGCAGTACTTC. The whole variable domain, filled in from reference TRBV5-4 and TRBJ2-7, reads ETGVTQSPTHLIKTRGQQVTLRCSSQSGHNTVSWYQQALGQGPQFIFQYYREEENGRGNFPPRFSGLQFPNYSSELNVNALELDDSALYLCATSSGSHEQYFGPGTRLTVT.